Presented here are 23 T cell receptor beta chains from one specimen sequenced in a study of blood T cell repertoires in COVID-19 (TCRdb year 2020). The library relied on the immunoSEQ multiplex PCR assay. In its TCRdb copy, this immuneACCESS table keeps in-frame sequences only and misses some clones. Where compared with another copy, unresolved V genes explain less than half of these, and the others have no known cause. The sample table records 170,000 or so clones; approximately 86% of these occur just once. Of the sample, less than 3% is held by the ten largest clones. The sequenced sample was peripheral blood. These receptors originate from a man aged 35-49 years with active or convalescent COVID-19.

This sequence joins TRBV7-2 and TRBJ2-2, with 10 positions matching TRBD2. J gave up 3 bases and V 3 bases, and 7 bases lay outside the gene matches. CDR3 length: 17 amino acids. The germline V gene has CDR1 SGHTA and CDR2 FQGNSA. CDR3 DNA sequence: TGTGCCAGCAGCTTTAGCGGGGGGCACCCCGACACCGGGGAGCTGTTTTTT. Amino acid sequence: CASSFSGGHPDTGELFF.

This rearrangement joins TRBV11-3 to TRBJ1-1; D remains unclear. Per the germline V gene, CDR1 is SGHNT and CDR2 is YENEEA. The CDR3 has 17 amino acids. Deletions cut 1 base from V and 1 base from J, with 16 bases between. The CDR3 DNA follows: TGTGCCAGCAGCTTAGGTCTATTCGGGGTTTGGAACACTGAAGCTTTCTTT. It yields the protein CASSLGLFGVWNTEAFF.

This chain connects TRBV29-1 to TRBJ1-3; D remains ambiguous. Germline V lookup: CDR1 SQVTM, CDR2 ANQGSEA. V was cut by 8 bases and J by 0 bases, with 5 bases left in between. The CDR3 has 11 amino acids. For the CDR3, the DNA is TGCAGCCTTAGCTCTGGAAACACCATATATTTT. Encoded protein: CSLSSGNTIYF.

The V gene is TRBV14, the J gene TRBJ2-1, with TRBD2 as a possible D gene (5 bases). The CDR3 consists of 17 residues. The germline V and J ends were trimmed by 1 base and 6 bases, with 19 bases remaining between them. Germline loops: CDR1 SGHDN, CDR2 FVKESK. The CDR3 DNA reads as TGTGCCAGCAGCCAAGTACCGTCCGGGAAGGCCCTCAATGAGCAGTTCTTC. This codes for CASSQVPSGKALNEQFF. The entire variable domain, with the rest obtained from reference TRBV14 and TRBJ2-1, is as follows: EAGVTQFPSHSVIEKGQTVTLRCDPISGHDNLYWYRRVMGKEIKFLLHFVKESKQDESGMPNNRFLAERTGGTYSTLKVQPAELEDSGVYFCASSQVPSGKALNEQFFGPGTRLTVL.

The chain carries TRBV9 and TRBJ1-6; TRBD1 matches at 9 bases. The CDR3 length is 15 residues. The germline gives CDR1 SGDLS, CDR2 YYNGEE. The junction had 5 bases not matched to a gene; V was cut back by 3 bases and J by 7 bases. CDR3 nucleotides: TGTGCCAGCAGCGCGACGGGACAGGGAAATTCACCCCTCCACTTT. It specifies CASSATGQGNSPLHF.

The chain uses TRBV5-1 and TRBJ2-6; 7 bases are shared with TRBD1. This CDR3 has 15 amino acids. Looked up from germline, CDR1 is SGHRS and CDR2 is YFSETQ. After removal of 7 bases from V and 2 bases from J, the junction contained 6 bases not matched to a gene. The CDR3 sequence: CASGRGQPGANVLTF. The DNA for the CDR3 is TGCGCCAGCGGCCGGGGACAGCCTGGGGCCAACGTCCTGACTTTC.

The V call is TRBV7-9, the J call TRBJ2-1, with TRBD2 matching over 15 bases. The germline gives CDR1 SEHNR, CDR2 FQNEAQ (reference sequence). The CDR3 is 16 residues long. Trimming took 1 base from V and 8 from J; bases not matched to a gene: 3. CDR3 DNA: TGTGCCAGCAGCTTAGGGACTAGCGGGGGGGCCGATGAGCAGTTCTTC. This translates into CASSLGTSGGADEQFF. Full variable domain (outside the CDR3, taken from reference TRBV7-9 and TRBJ2-1): DTGVSQNPRHKITKRGQNVTFRCDPISEHNRLYWYRQTLGQGPEFLTYFQNEAQLEKSRLLSDRFSAERPKGSFSTLEIQRTEQGDSAMYLCASSLGTSGGADEQFFGPGTRLTVL.

The chain uses TRBV18 and TRBJ1-1; 12 nucleotides match TRBD1. CDR1 and CDR2 from the germline V gene are KGHSH and LQKENI. J was trimmed by 4 bases and V by 2 bases; bases with no gene match: 5. This CDR3 is built from 16 residues. This CDR3 is CASSPWDRGPSTEAFF. The CDR3 coding sequence is TGTGCCAGCTCACCATGGGACAGGGGGCCCAGCACTGAAGCTTTCTTT. The whole variable domain, filled in from reference TRBV18 and TRBJ1-1, reads NAGVMQNPRHLVRRRGQEARLRCSPMKGHSHVYWYRQLPEEGLKFMVYLQKENIIDESGMPKERFSAEFPKEGPSILRIQQVVRGDSAAYFCASSPWDRGPSTEAFFGQGTRLTVV.

This chain connects TRBV2 to TRBJ1-1; the D gene is possibly TRBD1 (5 bases). The germline gives CDR1 SNHLY, CDR2 FYNNEI. The CDR3 runs to 14 residues. V shed 2 bases and J shed 4 bases, with 11 bases lying between them. This chain's CDR3 is CASSESGGGTEAFF. CDR3 coding DNA: TGTGCCAGCAGTGAATCAGGCGGGGGCACTGAAGCTTTCTTT.

The chain's CDR3 is CASSFSPGGRDTQYF. The CDR3 DNA is TGTGCCAGCAGCTTTTCCCCGGGGGGGCGAGATACGCAGTATTTT. V is TRBV7-2 and J is TRBJ2-3; 8 bases fit TRBD2. CDR3 length: 15 amino acids. Looked up from germline, CDR1 is SGHTA and CDR2 is FQGNSA. The ends lost 3 bases at V and 5 bases at J; junction bases unmatched: 7. The whole variable domain, remainder taken from reference TRBV7-2 and TRBJ2-3, is GAGVSQSPSNKVTEKGKDVELRCDPISGHTALYWYRQSLGQGLEFLIYFQGNSAPDKSGLPSDRFSAERTGGSVSTLTIQRTQQEDSAVYLCASSFSPGGRDTQYFGPGTRLTVL.

The genes are TRBV15 and TRBJ2-1; tentatively, D is TRBD1 (5 bases). CDR1 is LNHNV and CDR2 is YYDKDF in the germline V gene (reference sequence). The CDR3 totals 12 residues. V was trimmed by 3 bases and J by 7 bases, leaving 7 bases between them. The DNA for the CDR3 is TGTGCCACCAGCAGGACAGCAAATGAGCAGTTCTTC. It translates to CATSRTANEQFF.

V is TRBV29-1 and J is TRBJ1-6; TRBD1 might be the D (6 bases). CDR3 size: 13 residues. CDR1 and CDR2 from the germline V gene are SQVTM and ANQGSEA. Deletions cut 6 bases from V and 7 bases from J, with 13 bases between. The CDR3 DNA sequence: TGCAGCGTGACGGGGGGGCCCAATTCACCCCTCCACTTT. This sequence encodes CSVTGGPNSPLHF.

The CDR3 nucleotides are TGTGCCAGCAGTGCCCGGACTAGCGGGGTAAGGTACGAGCAGTACTTC. Translated, it gives CASSARTSGVRYEQYF. The chain carries TRBV2 and TRBJ2-7; 12 bases map to TRBD2. The CDR3 sequence is 16 residues long. Germline-derived CDR1 and CDR2 are SNHLY and FYNNEI. V was pared by 4 bases and J by 4 bases, with 8 bases of the junction left unmatched.

The rearrangement uses TRBV10-1 and TRBJ2-1, with D unresolved. The CDR3 covers 15 residues. Per the germline V gene, CDR1 is WNHNN and CDR2 is SYGVQD (reference sequence). The germline V and J ends were trimmed by 1 base and 5 bases, with 12 bases remaining between them. The CDR3 DNA is TGCGCCAGCAGTGAGTGGAGTACTACCGACAATGAGCAGTTCTTC. Translation gives CASSEWSTTDNEQFF.

This chain joins TRBV5-3 and TRBJ2-1; tentatively, D is TRBD1 (5 bases). Being an ORF, TRBV5-3 has a function that is uncertain. Trimming took 0 bases from V and 2 from J, leaving 12 bases between them. CDR3 length: 16 residues. CDR3 region: CARSLESGLPYNEQFF. The DNA for the CDR3 is TGTGCCAGAAGCTTGGAATCAGGGCTACCCTACAATGAGCAGTTCTTC.

The chain employs TRBV27 and TRBJ2-7; weak D call: TRBD2 (7 bases). The germline V gene encodes CDR1 MNHEY and CDR2 SMNVEV (reference sequence). Trimming removed 0 bases from V and 5 bases from J, with 17 bases in between. The CDR3 has 16 amino acids. The CDR3 bases are TGTGCCAGCAGTTTATCGATTGGGGGGGCGGGGGACGAGCAGTACTTC. Its translation: CASSLSIGGAGDEQYF.

This chain connects TRBV6-2 or TRBV6-3 to TRBJ2-1; the match to TRBD1 covers 7 bases. Germline CDR1 reads MNHEY; CDR2 reads SVGEGT. The V gene end was trimmed by 6 bases and the J gene end by 0 bases; junction bases not matched to a gene: 5. There are 15 residues in the CDR3. CDR3: CASSDGTASYNEQFF. CDR3 bases: TGTGCCAGCAGCGACGGGACAGCCTCCTACAATGAGCAGTTCTTC.

The genes are TRBV19 and TRBJ1-4; 8 positions agree with TRBD1. CDR1 and CDR2 from the germline V gene are LNHDA and SQIVND (reference sequence). The CDR3 runs to 15 residues. The ends lost 8 bases at V and 8 bases at J; junction bases unmatched: 13. The CDR3 nucleotides read TGTGCCAGTTGCCCTCAGGACAGGGCCGGGGAAAAACTGTTTTTT. This gives the protein CASCPQDRAGEKLFF.

The J gene is TRBJ2-7, the V gene TRBV6-5; 7 nucleotides line up with TRBD2. Losses at the gene ends were 5 bases for V and 0 bases for J; bases not matched to a gene: 7. Germline V gives CDR1 MNHEY, CDR2 SVGAGI. The CDR3 contains 15 residues. CDR3 nucleotides: TGTGCCAGCAGTCCCACTAGCGCCCTCTCCTACGAGCAGTACTTC. This sequence encodes CASSPTSALSYEQYF.

The V call is TRBV28, the J call TRBJ1-4; tentatively, D is TRBD1 (6 bases). The CDR3 sequence is 16 residues long. CDR1 is MDHEN, CDR2 SYDVKM, per germline. The V end lost 3 bases, the J end lost 8 bases, and 19 bases lay between the germline ends. The CDR3 DNA follows: TGTGCCAGCAGTTTTGGGAGCGTTCCTAGGGGGGAAAAACTGTTTTTT. This codes for CASSFGSVPRGEKLFF. Supplemented by reference TRBV28 and TRBJ1-4, the full variable domain reads DVKVTQSSRYLVKRTGEKVFLECVQDMDHENMFWYRQDPGLGLRLIYFSYDVKMKEKGDIPEGYSVSREKKERFSLILESASTNQTSMYLCASSFGSVPRGEKLFFGSGTQLSVL.

J is TRBJ1-5 and V is TRBV27, with a possible D match to TRBD1 (5 bases). Germline V lookup: CDR1 MNHEY, CDR2 SMNVEV (reference sequence). The ends were cut back, 5 bases at V and 6 bases at J, with 14 bases in the middle. The CDR3 totals 14 residues. CDR3 sequence reads: CASSTVGGSQPQHF. CDR3 sequence (DNA): TGTGCCAGCAGTACGGTTGGGGGGTCTCAGCCCCAGCATTTT.

The chain joins TRBV27 to TRBJ1-6; 10 bases are a match to TRBD1. The CDR3 covers 14 residues. The V segment lost 6 bases and the J segment 10 bases; nucleotides outside the gene matches: 6. Germline V gene sequence: CDR1 MNHEY, CDR2 SMNVEV (reference sequence). The CDR3 sequence: CASRGDRGFSPLHF. CDR3 bases: TGTGCCAGCAGAGGGGACAGGGGTTTCTCACCCCTCCACTTT.

This chain links TRBV7-9 with TRBJ1-1; D remains unclear. The CDR3 runs 17 residues. Between the trimmed V and J ends, which lost 0 bases and 0 bases, there was a span of 14 bases. Germline CDR1 reads SEHNR; CDR2 reads FQNEAQ (reference sequence). The CDR3 loop is CASSLAPVIRMNTEAFF. The CDR3, as DNA: TGTGCCAGCAGCTTAGCACCCGTGATCAGGATGAACACTGAAGCTTTCTTT.